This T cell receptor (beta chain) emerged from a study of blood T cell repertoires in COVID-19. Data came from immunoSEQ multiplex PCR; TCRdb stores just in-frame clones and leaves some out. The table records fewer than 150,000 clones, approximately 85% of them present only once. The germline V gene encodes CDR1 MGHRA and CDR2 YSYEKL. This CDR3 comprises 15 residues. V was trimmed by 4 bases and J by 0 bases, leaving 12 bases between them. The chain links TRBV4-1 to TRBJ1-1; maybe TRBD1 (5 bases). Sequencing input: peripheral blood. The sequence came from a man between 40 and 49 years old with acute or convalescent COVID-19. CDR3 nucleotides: TGCGCCAGCAGCCCCCCTTGGACACTGAACACTGAAGCTTTCTTT. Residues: CASSPPWTLNTEAFF.